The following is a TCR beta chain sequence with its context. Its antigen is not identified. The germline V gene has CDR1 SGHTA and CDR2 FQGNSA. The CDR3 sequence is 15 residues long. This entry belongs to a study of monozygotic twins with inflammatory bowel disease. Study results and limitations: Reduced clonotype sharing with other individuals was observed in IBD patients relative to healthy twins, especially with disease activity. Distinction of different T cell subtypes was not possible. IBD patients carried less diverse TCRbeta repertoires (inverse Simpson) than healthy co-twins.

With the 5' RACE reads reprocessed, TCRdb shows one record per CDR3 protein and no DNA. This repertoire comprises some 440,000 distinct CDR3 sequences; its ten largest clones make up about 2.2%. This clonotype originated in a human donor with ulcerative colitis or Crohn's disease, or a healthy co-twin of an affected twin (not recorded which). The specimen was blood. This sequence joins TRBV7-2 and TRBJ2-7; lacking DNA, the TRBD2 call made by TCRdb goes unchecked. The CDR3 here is CASSLGTESAYEQYF. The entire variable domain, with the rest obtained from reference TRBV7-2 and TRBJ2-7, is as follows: GAGVSQSPSNKVTEKGKDVELRCDPISGHTALYWYRQSLGQGLEFLIYFQGNSAPDKSGLPSDRFSAERTGGSVSTLTIQRTQQEDSAVYLCASSLGTESAYEQYFGPGTRLTVT.